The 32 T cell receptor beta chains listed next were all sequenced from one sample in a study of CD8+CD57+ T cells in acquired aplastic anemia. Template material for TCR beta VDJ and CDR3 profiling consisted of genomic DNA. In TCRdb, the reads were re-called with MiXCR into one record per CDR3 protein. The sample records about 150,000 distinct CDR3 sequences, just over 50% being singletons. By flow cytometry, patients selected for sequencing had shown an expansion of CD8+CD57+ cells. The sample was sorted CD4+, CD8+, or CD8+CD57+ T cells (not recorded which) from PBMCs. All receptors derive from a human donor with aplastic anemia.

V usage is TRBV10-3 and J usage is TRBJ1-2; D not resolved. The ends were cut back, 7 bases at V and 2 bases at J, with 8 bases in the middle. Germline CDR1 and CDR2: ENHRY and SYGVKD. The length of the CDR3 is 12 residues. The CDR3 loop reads CAIMAKNYGYTF. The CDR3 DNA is TGTGCCATCATGGCAAAGAACTATGGCTACACCTTC.

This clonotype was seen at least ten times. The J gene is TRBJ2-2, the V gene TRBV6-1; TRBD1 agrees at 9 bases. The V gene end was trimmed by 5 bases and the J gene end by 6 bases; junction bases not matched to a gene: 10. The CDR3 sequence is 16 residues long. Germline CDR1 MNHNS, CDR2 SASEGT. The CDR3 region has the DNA TGTGCCAGCAGTCCAACGGGACAGGGATCTCCCGGGGAGCTGTTTTTT. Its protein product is CASSPTGQGSPGELFF.

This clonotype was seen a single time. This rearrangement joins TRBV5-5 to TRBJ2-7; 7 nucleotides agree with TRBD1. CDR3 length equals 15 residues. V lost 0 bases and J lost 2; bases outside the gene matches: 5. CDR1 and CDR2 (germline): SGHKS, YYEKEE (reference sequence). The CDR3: CASSLEDRRTYEQYF. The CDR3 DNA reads TGTGCCAGCAGCTTGGAGGACAGGAGGACCTACGAGCAGTACTTC.

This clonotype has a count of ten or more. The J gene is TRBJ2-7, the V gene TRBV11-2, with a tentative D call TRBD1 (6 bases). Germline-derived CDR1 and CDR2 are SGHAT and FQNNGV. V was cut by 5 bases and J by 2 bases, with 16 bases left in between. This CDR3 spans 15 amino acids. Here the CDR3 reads CASSPSGRGTYEQYF. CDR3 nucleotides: TGTGCCAGCAGCCCATCGGGCAGGGGAACCTACGAGCAGTACTTC.

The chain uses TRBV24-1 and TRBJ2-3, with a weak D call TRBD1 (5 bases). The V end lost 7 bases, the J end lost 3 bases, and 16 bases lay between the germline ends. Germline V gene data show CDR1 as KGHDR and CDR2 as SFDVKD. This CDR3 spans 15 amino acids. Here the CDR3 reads CATRPGRGSTDTQYF. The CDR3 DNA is TGTGCCACCAGACCTGGTAGGGGCAGTACAGATACGCAGTATTTT.

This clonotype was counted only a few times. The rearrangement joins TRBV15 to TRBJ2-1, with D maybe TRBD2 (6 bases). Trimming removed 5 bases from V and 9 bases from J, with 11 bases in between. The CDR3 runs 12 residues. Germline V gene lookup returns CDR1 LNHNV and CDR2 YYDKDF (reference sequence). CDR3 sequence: CATSGDWSEQFF. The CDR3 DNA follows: TGTGCCACCAGCGGGGACTGGAGTGAGCAGTTCTTC.

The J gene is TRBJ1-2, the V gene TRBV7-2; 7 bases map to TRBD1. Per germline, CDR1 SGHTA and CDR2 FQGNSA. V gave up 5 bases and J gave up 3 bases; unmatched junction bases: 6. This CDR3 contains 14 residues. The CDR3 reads CASSRGTDHYGYTF. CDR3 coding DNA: TGTGCCAGCAGCCGAGGGACAGATCACTATGGCTACACCTTC.

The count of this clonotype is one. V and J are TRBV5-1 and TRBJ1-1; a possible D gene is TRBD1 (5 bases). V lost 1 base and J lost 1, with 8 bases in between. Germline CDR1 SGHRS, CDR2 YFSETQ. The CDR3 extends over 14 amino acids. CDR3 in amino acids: CASSLSGQNTEAFF. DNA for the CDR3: TGCGCCAGCAGCTTGTCAGGGCAGAACACTGAAGCTTTCTTT. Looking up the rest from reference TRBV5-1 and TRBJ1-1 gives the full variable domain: KAGVTQTPRYLIKTRGQQVTLSCSPISGHRSVSWYQQTPGQGLQFLFEYFSETQRNKGNFPGRFSGRQFSNSRSEMNVSTLELGDSALYLCASSLSGQNTEAFFGQGTRLTVV.

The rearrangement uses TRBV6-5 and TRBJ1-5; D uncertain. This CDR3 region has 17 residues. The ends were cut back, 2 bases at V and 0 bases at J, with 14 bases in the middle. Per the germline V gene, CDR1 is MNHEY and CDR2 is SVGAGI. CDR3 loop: CASSYPEEQHSNQPQHF. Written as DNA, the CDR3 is TGTGCCAGCAGTTACCCCGAAGAGCAGCATAGCAATCAGCCCCAGCATTTT.

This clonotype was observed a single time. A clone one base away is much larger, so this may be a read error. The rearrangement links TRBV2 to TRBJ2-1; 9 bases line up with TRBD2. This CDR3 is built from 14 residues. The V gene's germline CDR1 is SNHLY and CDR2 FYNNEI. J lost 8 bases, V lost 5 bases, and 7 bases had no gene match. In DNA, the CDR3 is TGTGCCAGCAGTAGGCAAGCGGGGGGCCATGAGCAGTTCTTC. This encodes CASSRQAGGHEQFF. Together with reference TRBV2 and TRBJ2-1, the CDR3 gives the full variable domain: EPEVTQTPSHQVTQMGQEVILRCVPISNHLYFYWYRQILGQKVEFLVSFYNNEISEKSEIFDDQFSVERPDGSNFTLKIRSTKLEDSAMYFCASSRQAGGHEQFFGPGTRLTVL.

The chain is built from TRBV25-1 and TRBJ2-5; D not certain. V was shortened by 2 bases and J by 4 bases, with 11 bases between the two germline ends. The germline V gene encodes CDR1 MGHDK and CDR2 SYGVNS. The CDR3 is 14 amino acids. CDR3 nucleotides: TGTGCCAGCAGTGAAGCAGGATGGGGAGAGACCCAGTACTTC. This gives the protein CASSEAGWGETQYF.

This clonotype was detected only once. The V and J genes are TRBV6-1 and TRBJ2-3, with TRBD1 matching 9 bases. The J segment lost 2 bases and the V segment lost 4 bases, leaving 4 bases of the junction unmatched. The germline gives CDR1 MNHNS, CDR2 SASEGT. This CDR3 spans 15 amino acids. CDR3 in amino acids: CASSGRTGATDTQYF. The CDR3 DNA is TGTGCCAGCAGTGGAAGGACAGGGGCCACAGATACGCAGTATTTT.

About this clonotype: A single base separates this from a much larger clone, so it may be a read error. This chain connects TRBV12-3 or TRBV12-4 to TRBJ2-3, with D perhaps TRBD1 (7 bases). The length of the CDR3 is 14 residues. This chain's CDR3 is CASRNLGGTDTHYF. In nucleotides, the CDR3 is TGTGCCAGCAGAAATTTAGGGGGGACAGATACGCACTATTTT.

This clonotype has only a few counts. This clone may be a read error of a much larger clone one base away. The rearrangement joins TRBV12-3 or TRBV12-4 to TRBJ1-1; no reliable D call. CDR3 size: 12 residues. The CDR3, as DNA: TGTGCCAGCAGTTCAGCGGGCACTGAAGCTCTCTTT. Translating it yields CASSSAGTEALF.

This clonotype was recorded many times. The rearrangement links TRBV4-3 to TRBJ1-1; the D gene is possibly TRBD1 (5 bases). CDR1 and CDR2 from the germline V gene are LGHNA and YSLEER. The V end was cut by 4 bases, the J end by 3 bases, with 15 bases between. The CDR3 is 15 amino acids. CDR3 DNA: TGCGCCAGCAGCCCCTCTTTCGGGGGTTACACTGAAGCTTTCTTT. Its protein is CASSPSFGGYTEAFF.

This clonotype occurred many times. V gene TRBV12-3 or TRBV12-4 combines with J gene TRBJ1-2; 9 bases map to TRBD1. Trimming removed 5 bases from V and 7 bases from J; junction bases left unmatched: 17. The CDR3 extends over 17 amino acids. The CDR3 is CASSTPAGTGSPRGYTF. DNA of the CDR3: TGTGCCAGCAGTACCCCCGCCGGGACAGGGTCGCCGCGTGGCTACACCTTC.

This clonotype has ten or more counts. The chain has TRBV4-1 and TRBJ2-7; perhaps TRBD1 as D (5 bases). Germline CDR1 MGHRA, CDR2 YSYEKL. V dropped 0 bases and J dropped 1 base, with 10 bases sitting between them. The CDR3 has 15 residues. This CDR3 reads CASSQERGGSYEQYF. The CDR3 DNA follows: TGCGCCAGCAGCCAAGAAAGGGGCGGTTCCTACGAGCAGTACTTC.

DNA for the CDR3: TGCAGCGTTGTTTGGGTAGGGGGGTCCTACGAGCAGTACTTC. It yields the protein CSVVWVGGSYEQYF. The rearrangement uses TRBV29-1 and TRBJ2-7; D could derive from TRBD1 or TRBD2 (6 bases each). The CDR3 runs to 14 residues. Trimming stripped 4 bases from V and 1 base from J, with 14 bases between. Germline V gene sequence: CDR1 SQVTM, CDR2 ANQGSEA.

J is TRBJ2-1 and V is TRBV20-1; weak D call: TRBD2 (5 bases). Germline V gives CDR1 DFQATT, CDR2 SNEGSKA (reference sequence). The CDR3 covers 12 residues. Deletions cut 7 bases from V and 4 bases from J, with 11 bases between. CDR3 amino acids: CSGRQTYNEQFF. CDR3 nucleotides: TGCAGTGGGAGGCAGACATACAATGAGCAGTTCTTC.

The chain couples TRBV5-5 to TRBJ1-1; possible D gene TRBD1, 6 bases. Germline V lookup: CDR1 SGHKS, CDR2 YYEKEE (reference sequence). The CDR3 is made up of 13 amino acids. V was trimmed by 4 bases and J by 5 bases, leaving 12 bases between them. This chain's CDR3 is CASSPGVETEAFF. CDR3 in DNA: TGTGCCAGCAGCCCAGGGGTCGAGACTGAAGCTTTCTTT.

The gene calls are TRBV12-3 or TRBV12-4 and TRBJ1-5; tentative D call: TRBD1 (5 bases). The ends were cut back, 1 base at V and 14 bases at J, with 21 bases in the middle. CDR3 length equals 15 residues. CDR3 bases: TGTGCCAGCAGTTTAGGAGGGACGCCAAAACACAATGAGCATTTT. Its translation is CASSLGGTPKHNEHF.

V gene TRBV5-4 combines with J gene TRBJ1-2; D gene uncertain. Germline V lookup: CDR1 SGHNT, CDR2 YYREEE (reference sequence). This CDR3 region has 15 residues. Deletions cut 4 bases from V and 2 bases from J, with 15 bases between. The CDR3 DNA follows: TGTGCCAGCAGCCGCCGACAACGGGAAAACTATGGCTACACCTTC. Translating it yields CASSRRQRENYGYTF.

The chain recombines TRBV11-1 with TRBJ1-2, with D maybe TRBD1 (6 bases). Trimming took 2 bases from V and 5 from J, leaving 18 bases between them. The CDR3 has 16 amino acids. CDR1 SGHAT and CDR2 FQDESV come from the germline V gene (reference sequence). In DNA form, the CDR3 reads TGTGCCAGCAGCTTAAGAGATCGGGGGACAATGTATGGCTACACCTTC. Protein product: CASSLRDRGTMYGYTF.

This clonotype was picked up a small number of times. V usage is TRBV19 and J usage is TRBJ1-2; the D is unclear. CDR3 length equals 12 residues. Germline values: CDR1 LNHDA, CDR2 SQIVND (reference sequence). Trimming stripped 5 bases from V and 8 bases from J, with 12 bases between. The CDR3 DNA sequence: TGTGCCAGTAGTCTGCGATCCGGGGGCTACACCTTC. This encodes CASSLRSGGYTF.

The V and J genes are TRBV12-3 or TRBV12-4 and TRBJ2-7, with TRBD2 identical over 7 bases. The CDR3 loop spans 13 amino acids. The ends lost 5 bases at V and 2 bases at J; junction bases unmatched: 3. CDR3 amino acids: CASSVGGAYEQYF. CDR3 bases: TGTGCCAGCAGTGTGGGGGGGGCCTACGAGCAGTACTTC.

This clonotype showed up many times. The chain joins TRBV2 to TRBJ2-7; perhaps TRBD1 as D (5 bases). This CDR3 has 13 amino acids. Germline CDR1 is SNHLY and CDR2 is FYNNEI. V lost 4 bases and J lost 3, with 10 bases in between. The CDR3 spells CASSADTNYEQYF. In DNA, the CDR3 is TGTGCCAGCAGTGCGGACACAAACTACGAGCAGTACTTC.

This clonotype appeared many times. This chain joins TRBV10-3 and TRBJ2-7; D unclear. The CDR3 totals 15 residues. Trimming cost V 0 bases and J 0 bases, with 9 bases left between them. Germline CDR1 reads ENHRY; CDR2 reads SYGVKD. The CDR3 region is CAISESAGFSYEQYF. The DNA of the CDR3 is TGTGCCATCAGTGAGTCGGCCGGGTTCTCCTACGAGCAGTACTTC.

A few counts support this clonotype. CDR3 region: CSASSYGQPPQMTSYNEQFF. The CDR3, as DNA: TGCAGTGCCAGCAGCTACGGACAGCCACCCCAAATGACCTCCTACAATGAGCAGTTCTTC. This chain connects TRBV20-1 to TRBJ2-1; tentatively, D is TRBD1 (6 bases). The germline V gene has CDR1 DFQATT and CDR2 SNEGSKA (reference sequence). The CDR3 sequence is 20 residues long. V lost 6 bases to trimming and J lost 0 bases, with 30 bases between them.

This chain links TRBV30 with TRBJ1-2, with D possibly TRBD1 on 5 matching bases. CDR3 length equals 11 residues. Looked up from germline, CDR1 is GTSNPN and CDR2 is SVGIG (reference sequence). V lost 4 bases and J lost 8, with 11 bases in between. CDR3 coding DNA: TGTGCCTGGATGGGGGGGGACGGCTACACCTTC. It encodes CAWMGGDGYTF.

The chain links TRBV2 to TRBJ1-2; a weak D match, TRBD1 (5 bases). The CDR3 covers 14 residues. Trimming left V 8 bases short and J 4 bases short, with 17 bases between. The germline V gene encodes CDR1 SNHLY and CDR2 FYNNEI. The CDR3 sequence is CASLLEGIGYGYTF. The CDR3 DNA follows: TGTGCCAGCCTCCTCGAGGGGATAGGCTATGGCTACACCTTC. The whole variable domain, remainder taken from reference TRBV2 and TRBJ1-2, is EPEVTQTPSHQVTQMGQEVILRCVPISNHLYFYWYRQILGQKVEFLVSFYNNEISEKSEIFDDQFSVERPDGSNFTLKIRSTKLEDSAMYFCASLLEGIGYGYTFGSGTRLTVV.

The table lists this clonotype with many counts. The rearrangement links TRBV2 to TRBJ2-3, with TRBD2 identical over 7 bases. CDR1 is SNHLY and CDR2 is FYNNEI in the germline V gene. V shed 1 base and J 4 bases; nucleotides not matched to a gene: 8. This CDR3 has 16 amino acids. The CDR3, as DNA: TGTGCCAGCAGTGAAGGAGGGGAGGGGCTGGCAGATACGCAGTATTTT. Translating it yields CASSEGGEGLADTQYF.

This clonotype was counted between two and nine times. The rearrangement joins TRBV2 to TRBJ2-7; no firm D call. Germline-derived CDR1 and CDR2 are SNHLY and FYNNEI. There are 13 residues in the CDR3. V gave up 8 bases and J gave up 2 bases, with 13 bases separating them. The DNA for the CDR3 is TGTGCCAGCCTTAACGTACGTACCTACGAGCAGTACTTC. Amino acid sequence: CASLNVRTYEQYF.